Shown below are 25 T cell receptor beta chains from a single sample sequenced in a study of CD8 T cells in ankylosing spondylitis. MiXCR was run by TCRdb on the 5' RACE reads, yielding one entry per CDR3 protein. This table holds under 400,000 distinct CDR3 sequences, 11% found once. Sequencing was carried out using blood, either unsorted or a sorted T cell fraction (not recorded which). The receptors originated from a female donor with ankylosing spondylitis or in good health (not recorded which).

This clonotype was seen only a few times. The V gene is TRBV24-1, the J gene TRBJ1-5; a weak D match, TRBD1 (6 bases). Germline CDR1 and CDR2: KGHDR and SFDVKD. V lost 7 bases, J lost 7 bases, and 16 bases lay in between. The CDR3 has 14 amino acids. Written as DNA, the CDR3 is TGTGCCACCAGCCCACAGGGTATCAACCAGCCCCAGCATTTT. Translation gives CATSPQGINQPQHF.

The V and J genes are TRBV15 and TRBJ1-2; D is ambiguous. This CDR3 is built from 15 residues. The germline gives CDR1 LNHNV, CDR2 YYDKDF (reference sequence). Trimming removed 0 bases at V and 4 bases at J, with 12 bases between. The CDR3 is CATSRDRVGSYGYTF. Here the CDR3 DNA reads TGTGCCACCAGCAGAGATCGAGTGGGTTCCTATGGCTACACCTTC.

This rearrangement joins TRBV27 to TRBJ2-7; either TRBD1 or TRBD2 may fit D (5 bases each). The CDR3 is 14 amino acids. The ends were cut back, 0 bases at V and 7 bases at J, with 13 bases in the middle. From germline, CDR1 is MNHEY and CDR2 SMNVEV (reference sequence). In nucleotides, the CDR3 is TGTGCCAGCAGTTTATCACGGACTCAGGGTGAGCAGTACTTC. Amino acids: CASSLSRTQGEQYF.

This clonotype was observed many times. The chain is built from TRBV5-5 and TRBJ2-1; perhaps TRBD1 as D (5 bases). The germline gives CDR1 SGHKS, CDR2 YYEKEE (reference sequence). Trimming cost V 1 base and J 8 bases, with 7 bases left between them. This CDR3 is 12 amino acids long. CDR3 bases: TGTGCCAGCAGCTTGTTCAGGGATGAGCAGTTCTTC. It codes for CASSLFRDEQFF.

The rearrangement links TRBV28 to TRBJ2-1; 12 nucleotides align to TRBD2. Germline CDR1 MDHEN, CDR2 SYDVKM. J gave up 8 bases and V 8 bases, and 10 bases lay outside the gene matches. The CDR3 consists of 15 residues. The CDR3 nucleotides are TGTGCCAGCCACAACCCGGGACTAGCGGGTTATGAGCAGTTCTTC. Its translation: CASHNPGLAGYEQFF. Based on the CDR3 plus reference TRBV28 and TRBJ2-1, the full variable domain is DVKVTQSSRYLVKRTGEKVFLECVQDMDHENMFWYRQDPGLGLRLIYFSYDVKMKEKGDIPEGYSVSREKKERFSLILESASTNQTSMYLCASHNPGLAGYEQFFGPGTRLTVL.

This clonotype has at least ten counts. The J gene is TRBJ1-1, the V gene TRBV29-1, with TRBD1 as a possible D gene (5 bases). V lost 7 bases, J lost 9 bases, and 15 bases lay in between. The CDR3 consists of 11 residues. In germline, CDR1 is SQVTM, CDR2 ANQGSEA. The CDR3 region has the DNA TGCAGCGCCGCGACAGAATACAAAGCTTTCTTT. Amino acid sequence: CSAATEYKAFF.

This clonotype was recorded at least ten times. This CDR3 is CASSLGVMTQYF. The CDR3, as DNA: TGTGCCAGCAGTTTGGGGGTCATGACCCAGTACTTC. J is TRBJ2-5 and V is TRBV12-3 or TRBV12-4; D possibly uses TRBD1 or TRBD2 (5 bases each). The V and J ends lost 3 bases and 7 bases respectively, with 9 bases between them. CDR3 size: 12 residues.

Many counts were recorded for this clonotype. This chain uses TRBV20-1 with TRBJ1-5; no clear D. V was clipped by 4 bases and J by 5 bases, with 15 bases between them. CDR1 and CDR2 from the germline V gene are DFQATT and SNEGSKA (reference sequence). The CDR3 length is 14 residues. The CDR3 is CSAMEPSIYQPQHF. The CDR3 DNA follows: TGCAGTGCTATGGAGCCCTCTATCTATCAGCCCCAGCATTTT.

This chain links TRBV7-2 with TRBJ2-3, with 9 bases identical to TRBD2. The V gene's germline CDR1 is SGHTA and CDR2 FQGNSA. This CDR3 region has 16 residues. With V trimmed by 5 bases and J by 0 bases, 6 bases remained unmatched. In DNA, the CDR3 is TGTGCCAGCAGCCCCCGGACTAGCGTTAGCACAGATACGCAGTATTTT. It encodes CASSPRTSVSTDTQYF.

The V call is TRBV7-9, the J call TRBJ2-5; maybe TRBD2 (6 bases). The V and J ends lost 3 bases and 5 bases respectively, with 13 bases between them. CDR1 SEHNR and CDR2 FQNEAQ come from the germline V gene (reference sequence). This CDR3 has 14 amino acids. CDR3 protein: CASSFVAGMETQYF. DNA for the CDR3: TGTGCCAGCAGCTTTGTCGCGGGGATGGAGACCCAGTACTTC. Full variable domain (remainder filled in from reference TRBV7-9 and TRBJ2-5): DTGVSQNPRHKITKRGQNVTFRCDPISEHNRLYWYRQTLGQGPEFLTYFQNEAQLEKSRLLSDRFSAERPKGSFSTLEIQRTEQGDSAMYLCASSFVAGMETQYFGPGTRLLVL.

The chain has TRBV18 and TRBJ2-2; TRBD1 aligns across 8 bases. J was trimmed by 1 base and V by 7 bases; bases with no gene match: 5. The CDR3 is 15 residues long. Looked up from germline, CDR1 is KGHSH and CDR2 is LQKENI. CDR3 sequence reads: CASCFGQGNTGELFF. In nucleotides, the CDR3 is TGTGCCAGCTGTTTCGGACAGGGGAACACCGGGGAGCTGTTTTTT.

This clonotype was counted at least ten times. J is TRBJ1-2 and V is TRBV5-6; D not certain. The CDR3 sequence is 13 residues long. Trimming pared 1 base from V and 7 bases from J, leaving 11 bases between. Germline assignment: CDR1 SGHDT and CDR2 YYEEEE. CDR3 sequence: CASSLRTPAGYTF. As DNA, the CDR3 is TGTGCCAGCAGCTTGAGGACGCCAGCTGGCTACACCTTC.

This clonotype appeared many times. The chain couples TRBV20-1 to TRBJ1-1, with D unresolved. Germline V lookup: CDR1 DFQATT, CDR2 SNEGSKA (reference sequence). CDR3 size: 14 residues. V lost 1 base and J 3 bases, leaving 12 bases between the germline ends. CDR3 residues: CSARAAGRDTEAFF. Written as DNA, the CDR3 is TGCAGTGCTAGAGCGGCGGGTCGGGACACTGAAGCTTTCTTT.

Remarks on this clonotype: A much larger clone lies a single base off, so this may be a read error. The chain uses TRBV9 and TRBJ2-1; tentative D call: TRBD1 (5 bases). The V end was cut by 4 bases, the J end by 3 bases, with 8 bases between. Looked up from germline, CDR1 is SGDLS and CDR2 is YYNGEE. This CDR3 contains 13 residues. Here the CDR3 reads CASSPDIYNEQFF. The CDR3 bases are TGTGCCAGCAGCCCGGACATCTACAATGAGCAGTTCTTC. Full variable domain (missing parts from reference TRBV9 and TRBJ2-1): DSGVTQTPKHLITATGQRVTLRCSPRSGDLSVYWYQQSLDQGLQFLIQYYNGEERAKGNILERFSAQQFPDLHSELNLSSLELGDSALYFCASSPDIYNEQFFGPGTRLTVL.

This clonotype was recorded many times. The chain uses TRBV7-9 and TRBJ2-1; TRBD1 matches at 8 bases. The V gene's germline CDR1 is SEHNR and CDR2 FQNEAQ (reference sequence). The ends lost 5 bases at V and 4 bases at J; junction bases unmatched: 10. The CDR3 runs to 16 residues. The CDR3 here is CASSRQTGGAYNEQFF. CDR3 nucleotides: TGTGCCAGCAGCCGACAAACAGGGGGTGCGTACAATGAGCAGTTCTTC.

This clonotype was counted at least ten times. This CDR3 is CASSRVYIGELFF. The CDR3 coding sequence is TGTGCCAGCAGCAGGGTGTACATCGGGGAGCTGTTTTTT. The rearrangement joins TRBV6-2 or TRBV6-3 to TRBJ2-2; D might be TRBD1 (5 bases). The CDR3 loop spans 13 amino acids. Per germline, CDR1 MNHEY and CDR2 SVGEGT. V lost 6 bases and J lost 7, with 12 bases in between.

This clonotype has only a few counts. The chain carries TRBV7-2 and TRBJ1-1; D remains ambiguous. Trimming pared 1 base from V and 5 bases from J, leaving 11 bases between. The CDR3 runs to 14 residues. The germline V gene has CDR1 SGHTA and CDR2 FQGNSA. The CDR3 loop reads CASSLGGSKTEAFF. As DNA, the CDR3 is TGTGCCAGCAGCTTAGGGGGTTCCAAGACTGAAGCTTTCTTT.

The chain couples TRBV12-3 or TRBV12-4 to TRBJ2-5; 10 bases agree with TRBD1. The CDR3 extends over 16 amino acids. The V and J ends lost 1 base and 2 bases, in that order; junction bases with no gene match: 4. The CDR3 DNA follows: TGTGCCAGCAGTTTAGAGACAGGGGGCCCTCAAGAGACCCAGTACTTC. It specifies CASSLETGGPQETQYF.

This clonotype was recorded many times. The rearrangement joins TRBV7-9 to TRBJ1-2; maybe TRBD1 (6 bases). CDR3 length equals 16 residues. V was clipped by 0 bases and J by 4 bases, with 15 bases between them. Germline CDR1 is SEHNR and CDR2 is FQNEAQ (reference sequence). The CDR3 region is CASSLALGGLFYGYTF. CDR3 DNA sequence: TGTGCCAGCAGCTTAGCGCTGGGGGGCCTTTTCTATGGCTACACCTTC.

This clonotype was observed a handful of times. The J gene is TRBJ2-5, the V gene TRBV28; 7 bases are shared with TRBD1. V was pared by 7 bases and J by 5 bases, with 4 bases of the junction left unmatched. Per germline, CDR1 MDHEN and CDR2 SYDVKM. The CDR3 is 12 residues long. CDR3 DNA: TGTGCCAGCAAAGGGGGCTGGGAGACCCAGTACTTC. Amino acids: CASKGGWETQYF.

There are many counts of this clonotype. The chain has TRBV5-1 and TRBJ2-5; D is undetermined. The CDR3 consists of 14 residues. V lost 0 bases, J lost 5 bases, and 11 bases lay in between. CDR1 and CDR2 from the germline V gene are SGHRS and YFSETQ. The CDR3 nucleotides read TGCGCCAGCAGCTTGGGACACGCCATGGAGACCCAGTACTTC. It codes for CASSLGHAMETQYF.

The CDR3 DNA reads TGTGCCAGCAGTGGCACGCGTATGGGGACCCAGTACTTC. Translated, it gives CASSGTRMGTQYF. The chain has TRBV28 and TRBJ2-5; D gene unclear. The CDR3 is 13 residues long. CDR1 and CDR2 from the germline V gene are MDHEN and SYDVKM. V shed 5 bases and J shed 7 bases, with 14 bases lying between them. The full variable domain, its missing parts supplied by reference TRBV28 and TRBJ2-5, is DVKVTQSSRYLVKRTGEKVFLECVQDMDHENMFWYRQDPGLGLRLIYFSYDVKMKEKGDIPEGYSVSREKKERFSLILESASTNQTSMYLCASSGTRMGTQYFGPGTRLLVL.

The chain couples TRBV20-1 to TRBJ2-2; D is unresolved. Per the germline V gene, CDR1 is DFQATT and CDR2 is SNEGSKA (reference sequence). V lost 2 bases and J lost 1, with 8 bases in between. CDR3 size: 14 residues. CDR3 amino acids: CSARSPRNTGELFF. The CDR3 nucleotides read TGCAGTGCTAGAAGCCCCAGGAACACCGGGGAGCTGTTTTTT.

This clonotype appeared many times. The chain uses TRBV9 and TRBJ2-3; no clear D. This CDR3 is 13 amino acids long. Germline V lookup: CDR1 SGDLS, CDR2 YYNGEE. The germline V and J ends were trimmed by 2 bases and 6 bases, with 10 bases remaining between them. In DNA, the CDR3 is TGTGCCAGCAGCGTCAGCCGACGTGATACGCAGTATTTT. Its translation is CASSVSRRDTQYF. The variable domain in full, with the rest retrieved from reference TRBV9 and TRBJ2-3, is DSGVTQTPKHLITATGQRVTLRCSPRSGDLSVYWYQQSLDQGLQFLIQYYNGEERAKGNILERFSAQQFPDLHSELNLSSLELGDSALYFCASSVSRRDTQYFGPGTRLTVL.

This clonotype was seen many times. CDR3 residues: CASSLVGQKNTEAFF. The CDR3 region has the DNA TGTGCCAGCAGCTTAGTAGGGCAGAAGAACACTGAAGCTTTCTTT. The chain employs TRBV7-9 and TRBJ1-1, with no clear D. Trimming left V 1 base short and J 1 base short, with 10 bases between. The CDR3 runs to 15 residues. Germline V gene lookup returns CDR1 SEHNR and CDR2 FQNEAQ (reference sequence). Using reference TRBV7-9 and TRBJ1-1 for the parts outside the CDR3, the full variable domain is DTGVSQNPRHKITKRGQNVTFRCDPISEHNRLYWYRQTLGQGPEFLTYFQNEAQLEKSRLLSDRFSAERPKGSFSTLEIQRTEQGDSAMYLCASSLVGQKNTEAFFGQGTRLTVV.